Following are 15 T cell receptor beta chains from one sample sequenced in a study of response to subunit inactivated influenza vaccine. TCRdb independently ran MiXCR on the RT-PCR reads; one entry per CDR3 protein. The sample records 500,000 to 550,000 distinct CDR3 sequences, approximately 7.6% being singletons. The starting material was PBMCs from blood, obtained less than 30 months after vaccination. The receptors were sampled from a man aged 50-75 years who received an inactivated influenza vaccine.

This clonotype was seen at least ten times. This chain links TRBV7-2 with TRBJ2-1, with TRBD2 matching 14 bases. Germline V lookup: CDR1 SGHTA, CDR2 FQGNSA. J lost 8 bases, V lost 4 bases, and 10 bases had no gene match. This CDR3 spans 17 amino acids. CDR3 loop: CASSSPGLAGDMDEQFF. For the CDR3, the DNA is TGTGCCAGCAGCTCACCGGGACTAGCGGGGGACATGGATGAGCAGTTCTTC. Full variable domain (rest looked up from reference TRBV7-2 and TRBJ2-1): GAGVSQSPSNKVTEKGKDVELRCDPISGHTALYWYRQSLGQGLEFLIYFQGNSAPDKSGLPSDRFSAERTGGSVSTLTIQRTQQEDSAVYLCASSSPGLAGDMDEQFFGPGTRLTVL.

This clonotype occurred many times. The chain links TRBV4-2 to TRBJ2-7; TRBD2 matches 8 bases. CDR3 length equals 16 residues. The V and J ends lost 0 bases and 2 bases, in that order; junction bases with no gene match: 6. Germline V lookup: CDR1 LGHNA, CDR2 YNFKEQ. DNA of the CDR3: TGTGCCAGCAGCCAAGATATACAAGCGGGGGCCTACGAGCAGTACTTC. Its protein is CASSQDIQAGAYEQYF.

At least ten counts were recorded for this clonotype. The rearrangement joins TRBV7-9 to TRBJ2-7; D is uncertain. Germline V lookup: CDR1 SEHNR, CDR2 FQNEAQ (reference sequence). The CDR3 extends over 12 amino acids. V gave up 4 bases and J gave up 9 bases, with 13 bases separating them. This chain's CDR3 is CASSSGYSGQYF. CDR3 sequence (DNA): TGTGCCAGCAGCTCCGGATACTCGGGGCAGTACTTC. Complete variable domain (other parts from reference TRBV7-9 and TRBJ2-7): DTGVSQNPRHKITKRGQNVTFRCDPISEHNRLYWYRQTLGQGPEFLTYFQNEAQLEKSRLLSDRFSAERPKGSFSTLEIQRTEQGDSAMYLCASSSGYSGQYFGPGTRLTVT.

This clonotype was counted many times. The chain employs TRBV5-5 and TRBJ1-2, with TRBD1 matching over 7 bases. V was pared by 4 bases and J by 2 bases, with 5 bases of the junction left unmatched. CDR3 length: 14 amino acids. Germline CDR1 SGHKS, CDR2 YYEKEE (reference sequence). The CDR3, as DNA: TGTGCCAGCAGCCTTGACAGGGTGAACTATGGCTACACCTTC. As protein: CASSLDRVNYGYTF.

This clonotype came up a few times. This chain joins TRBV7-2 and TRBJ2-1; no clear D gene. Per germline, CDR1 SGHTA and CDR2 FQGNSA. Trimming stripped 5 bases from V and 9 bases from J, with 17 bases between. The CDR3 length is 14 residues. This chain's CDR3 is CASSKLSGNIEQFF. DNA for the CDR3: TGTGCCAGCAGCAAACTCTCCGGTAACATTGAGCAGTTCTTC.

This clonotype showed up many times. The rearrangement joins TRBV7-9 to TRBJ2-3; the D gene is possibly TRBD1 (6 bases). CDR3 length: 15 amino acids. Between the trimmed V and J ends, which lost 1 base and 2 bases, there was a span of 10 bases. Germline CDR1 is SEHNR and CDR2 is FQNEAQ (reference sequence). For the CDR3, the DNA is TGTGCCAGCAGCTTAGTGCAGGGGTACACAGATACGCAGTATTTT. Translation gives CASSLVQGYTDTQYF. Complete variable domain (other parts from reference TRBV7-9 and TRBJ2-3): DTGVSQNPRHKITKRGQNVTFRCDPISEHNRLYWYRQTLGQGPEFLTYFQNEAQLEKSRLLSDRFSAERPKGSFSTLEIQRTEQGDSAMYLCASSLVQGYTDTQYFGPGTRLTVL.

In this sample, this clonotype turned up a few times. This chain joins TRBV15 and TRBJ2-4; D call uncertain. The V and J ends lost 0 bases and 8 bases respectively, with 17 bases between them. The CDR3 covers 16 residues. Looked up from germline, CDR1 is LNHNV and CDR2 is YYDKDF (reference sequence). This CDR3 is CATSRDLVTRFDIQYF. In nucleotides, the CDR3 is TGTGCCACCAGCAGAGATTTGGTGACCAGGTTTGACATTCAGTACTTC.

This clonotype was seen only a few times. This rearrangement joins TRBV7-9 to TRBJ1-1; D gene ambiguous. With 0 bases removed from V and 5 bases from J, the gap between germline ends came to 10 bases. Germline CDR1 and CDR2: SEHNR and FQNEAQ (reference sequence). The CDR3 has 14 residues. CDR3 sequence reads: CASSLAVETTEAFF. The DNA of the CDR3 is TGTGCCAGCAGCTTAGCGGTGGAGACTACTGAAGCTTTCTTT.

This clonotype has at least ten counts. CDR3 coding DNA: TGCGCCAGCAGCTTGATGGGGCTAAACTATGGCTACACCTTC. Translating it yields CASSLMGLNYGYTF. The rearrangement uses TRBV5-1 and TRBJ1-2; a weak D match, TRBD1 (5 bases). The germline CDR1 and CDR2 sequences are SGHRS and YFSETQ. Trimming took off 1 base at V and 2 bases at J, with 9 bases between the two ends. The CDR3 runs 14 residues.

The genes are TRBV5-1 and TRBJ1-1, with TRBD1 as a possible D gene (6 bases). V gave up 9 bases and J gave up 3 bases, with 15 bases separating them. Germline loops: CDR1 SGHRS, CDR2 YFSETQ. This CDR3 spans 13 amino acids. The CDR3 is CATRDMGDTEAFF. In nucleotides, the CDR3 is TGCGCCACCAGGGACATGGGGGACACTGAAGCTTTCTTT.

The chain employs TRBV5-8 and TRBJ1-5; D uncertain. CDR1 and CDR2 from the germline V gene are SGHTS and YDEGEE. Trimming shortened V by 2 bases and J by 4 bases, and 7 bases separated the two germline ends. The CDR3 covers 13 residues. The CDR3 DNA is TGTGCCAGCAGCTTATCAGCGAATCAGCCCCAGCATTTT. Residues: CASSLSANQPQHF. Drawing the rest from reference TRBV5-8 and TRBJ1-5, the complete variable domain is EAGVTQSPTHLIKTRGQQATLRCSPISGHTSVYWYQQALGLGLQFLLWYDEGEERNRGNFPPRFSGRQFPNYSSELNVNALELEDSALYLCASSLSANQPQHFGDGTRLSIL.

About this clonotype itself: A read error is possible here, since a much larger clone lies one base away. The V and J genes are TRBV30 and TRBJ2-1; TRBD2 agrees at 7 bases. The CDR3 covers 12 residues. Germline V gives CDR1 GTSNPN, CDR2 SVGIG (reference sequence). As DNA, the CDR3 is TGTACCTGGAAACTGGGGGGGTATGAGCAGTTCTTC. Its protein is CTWKLGGYEQFF.

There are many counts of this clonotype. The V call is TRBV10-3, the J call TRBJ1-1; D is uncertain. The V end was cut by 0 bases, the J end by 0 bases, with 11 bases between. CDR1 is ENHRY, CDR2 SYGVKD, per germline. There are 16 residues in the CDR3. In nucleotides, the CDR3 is TGTGCCATCAGTGAGTCCGGCCAGACCATGAACACTGAAGCTTTCTTT. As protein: CAISESGQTMNTEAFF.

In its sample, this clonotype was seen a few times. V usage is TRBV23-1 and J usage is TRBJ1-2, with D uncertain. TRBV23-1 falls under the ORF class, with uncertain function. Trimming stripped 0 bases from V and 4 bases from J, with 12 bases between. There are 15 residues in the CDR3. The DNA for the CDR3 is TGCGCCAGCAGTCAATCCTCAGGTTGCAGCTATGGCTACACCTTC. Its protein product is CASSQSSGCSYGYTF.

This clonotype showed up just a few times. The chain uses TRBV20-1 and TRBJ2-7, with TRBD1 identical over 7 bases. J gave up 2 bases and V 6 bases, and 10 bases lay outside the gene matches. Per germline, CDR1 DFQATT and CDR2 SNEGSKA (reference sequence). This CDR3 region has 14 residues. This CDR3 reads CSADSPGGTYEQYF. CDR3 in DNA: TGCAGTGCCGACTCTCCAGGGGGTACCTACGAGCAGTACTTC.